This T cell receptor (beta chain) was found in a study of blood T cell repertoires in COVID-19. The overall study: Whether acute or convalescent, the COVID-19 samples came from the United States, Italy and Spain.

Assay used: immunoSEQ multiplex PCR; TCRdb lists only in-frame clones, some missing. The sample has about 160,000 clones; roughly 80% are singletons. Germline CDR1 and CDR2: SGHAT and FQNNGV. The CDR3 runs 14 residues. Trimming stripped 5 bases from V and 3 bases from J, with 11 bases between. The origin of this receptor is a man aged 65 to 79 with acute or convalescent COVID-19. The rearrangement uses TRBV11-2 and TRBJ1-5, with TRBD1 as a possible D gene (6 bases). Sequencing used peripheral blood. The CDR3 reads CASSLTGNNQPQHF. CDR3 DNA: TGTGCCAGCAGCCTCACAGGGAACAATCAGCCCCAGCATTTT.